These 20 T cell receptor beta chains were sequenced from one sample in a study of type 1 regulatory T cells. TCRdb re-called the reads through MiXCR, storing one row per CDR3 protein. The data contain about 65,000 distinct CDR3 sequences, nearly 50% of them singletons. No antigen has been identified for these receptors. Specimen: cultured non-Tr1 T cells, either the whole culture or a sorted T cell fraction (not recorded which). The receptors derive from a human donor in good health.

J is TRBJ1-2 and V is TRBV20-1; 11 nucleotides align to TRBD1. Germline-derived CDR1 and CDR2 are DFQATT and SNEGSKA (reference sequence). Unmatched junction bases numbered 4, after V lost 3 bases and J lost 7 bases. The length of the CDR3 is 13 residues. The CDR3 protein is CSARDRGHGGYTF. As DNA, the CDR3 is TGCAGTGCTAGGGACAGGGGGCATGGTGGCTACACCTTC.

V usage is TRBV7-2 and J usage is TRBJ2-5, with 7 bases lining up with TRBD1. The germline V gene encodes CDR1 SGHTA and CDR2 FQGNSA. The CDR3 sequence is 14 residues long. Germline trimming cut 7 bases from V and 5 bases from J; bases unmatched to any gene: 10. CDR3 protein: CASTKDRKVETQYF. The CDR3 DNA is TGTGCCAGCACCAAGGACAGGAAAGTGGAGACCCAGTACTTC.

The chain combines TRBV20-1 with TRBJ2-3; 10 nucleotides agree with TRBD2. The germline V gene encodes CDR1 DFQATT and CDR2 SNEGSKA (reference sequence). The CDR3 contains 18 residues. V gave up 1 base and J gave up 4 bases; unmatched junction bases: 14. The CDR3 sequence: CSARVRTSGARPPDTQYF. CDR3 bases: TGCAGTGCTAGAGTTCGTACTAGCGGGGCCCGGCCGCCAGATACGCAGTATTTT.

Only a few counts were recorded for this clonotype. The chain has TRBV6-2 or TRBV6-3 and TRBJ1-5; TRBD1 is a possible D gene (6 bases). The CDR3 covers 13 residues. The V end was cut by 7 bases, the J end by 2 bases, with 9 bases between. Germline CDR1 reads MNHEY; CDR2 reads SVGEGT. In DNA, the CDR3 is TGTGCCAGCACGGACAGCCGCAATCAGCCCCAGCATTTT. Its protein is CASTDSRNQPQHF.

This clonotype was picked up a small number of times. The CDR3 bases are TGTGCCAGCAGCCAAGTTCCGGGAGTCTTCAATCAGCCCCAGCATTTT. It translates to CASSQVPGVFNQPQHF. The chain links TRBV4-2 to TRBJ1-5; unclear D gene. With 1 base removed from V and 3 bases from J, the gap between germline ends came to 13 bases. The CDR3 sequence is 16 residues long. The germline V gene encodes CDR1 LGHNA and CDR2 YNFKEQ.

The rearrangement uses TRBV10-3 and TRBJ2-7, with TRBD2 matching over 12 bases. The CDR3 runs 14 residues. J lost 0 bases, V lost 10 bases, and 4 bases had no gene match. In germline, CDR1 is ENHRY, CDR2 SYGVKD. The CDR3 region has the DNA TGTGCCACAAGACTAGCGGGGGCCTCCTACGAGCAGTACTTC. Translated, it gives CATRLAGASYEQYF.

This clonotype was seen a handful of times. This chain uses TRBV20-1 with TRBJ1-1; a possible D gene is TRBD1 (6 bases). Germline V gene lookup returns CDR1 DFQATT and CDR2 SNEGSKA (reference sequence). The CDR3 totals 13 residues. The V gene lost 3 bases and the J gene lost 1 base, with 9 bases spanning the gap. As DNA, the CDR3 is TGCAGTGCTAGTCGCAGGGGGAACACTGAAGCTTTCTTT. The encoded protein is CSASRRGNTEAFF.

The chain combines TRBV7-2 with TRBJ2-4, with a possible D match to TRBD2 (6 bases). The CDR3 length is 15 residues. V lost 1 base and J 3 bases, leaving 10 bases between the germline ends. CDR1 is SGHTA, CDR2 FQGNSA, per germline. CDR3: CASSLGGGVKNIQYF. The DNA of the CDR3 is TGTGCCAGCAGCTTAGGAGGCGGGGTCAAAAACATTCAGTACTTC. Filled out from reference TRBV7-2 and TRBJ2-4, the complete variable domain reads GAGVSQSPSNKVTEKGKDVELRCDPISGHTALYWYRQSLGQGLEFLIYFQGNSAPDKSGLPSDRFSAERTGGSVSTLTIQRTQQEDSAVYLCASSLGGGVKNIQYFGAGTRLSVL.

The chain is built from TRBV7-9 and TRBJ2-3; D not certain. Trimming pared 1 base from V and 5 bases from J, leaving 13 bases between. The CDR3 spans 15 residues. Germline CDR1 is SEHNR and CDR2 is FQNEAQ (reference sequence). This chain's CDR3 is CASSLGYPRRDTQYF. The CDR3 bases are TGTGCCAGCAGCTTAGGCTACCCAAGGAGAGATACGCAGTATTTT. The entire variable domain, with the rest obtained from reference TRBV7-9 and TRBJ2-3, is as follows: DTGVSQNPRHKITKRGQNVTFRCDPISEHNRLYWYRQTLGQGPEFLTYFQNEAQLEKSRLLSDRFSAERPKGSFSTLEIQRTEQGDSAMYLCASSLGYPRRDTQYFGPGTRLTVL.

The V call is TRBV11-2, the J call TRBJ2-4, with 11 bases that match TRBD2. The J segment lost 4 bases and the V segment lost 6 bases, leaving 11 bases of the junction unmatched. Germline V lookup: CDR1 SGHAT, CDR2 FQNNGV. CDR3 size: 17 residues. CDR3 DNA sequence: TGTGCCAGCAGTAATTCTCGGGTAGCGGGGGGGAAAAACATTCAGTACTTC. Protein sequence: CASSNSRVAGGKNIQYF.

The chain uses TRBV4-1 and TRBJ2-7, with 9 bases lining up with TRBD1. CDR3 length: 14 residues. The germline V gene has CDR1 MGHRA and CDR2 YSYEKL. V lost 3 bases to trimming and J lost 7 bases; unmatched junction nucleotides: 7. This chain's CDR3 is CASSQGTGMREQYF. CDR3 in DNA: TGCGCCAGCAGCCAGGGGACAGGGATGAGGGAGCAGTACTTC.

The V gene is TRBV5-1, the J gene TRBJ1-6; D unresolved. Germline V gene lookup returns CDR1 SGHRS and CDR2 YFSETQ. Deletions cut 2 bases from V and 8 bases from J, with 17 bases between. The CDR3 is 16 amino acids. CDR3 sequence (DNA): TGCGCCAGCAGCTTCCAGGCTATCGGGGTGGATTCACCCCTCCACTTT. This encodes CASSFQAIGVDSPLHF.

V usage is TRBV20-1 and J usage is TRBJ1-2; 8 bases fit TRBD1. The CDR3 runs to 15 residues. With 3 bases clipped from V and 5 bases from J, the junction kept 11 bases outside the gene matches. Germline V gene data show CDR1 as DFQATT and CDR2 as SNEGSKA (reference sequence). The CDR3 DNA is TGCAGTGCTAGTAAGAGGCTGCAGGGGGCTTATGGCTACACCTTC. It codes for CSASKRLQGAYGYTF.

V is TRBV7-9 and J is TRBJ2-5; 7 bases agree with TRBD2. The germline CDR1 and CDR2 sequences are SEHNR and FQNEAQ (reference sequence). Trimming at V came to 3 bases and at J to 4 bases, leaving 2 bases not matched to a gene. The CDR3 consists of 13 residues. CDR3 region: CASSFGGGETQYF. In DNA form, the CDR3 reads TGTGCCAGCAGCTTCGGCGGGGGAGAGACCCAGTACTTC.

The V call is TRBV27, the J call TRBJ1-6; weak D call: TRBD1 (6 bases). Trimming took 3 bases from V and 7 from J, leaving 13 bases between them. Germline V gives CDR1 MNHEY, CDR2 SMNVEV (reference sequence). The CDR3 runs 15 residues. The CDR3 protein is CASSLYRVGNSPLHF. The CDR3 DNA is TGTGCCAGCAGTTTGTACAGGGTTGGAAATTCACCCCTCCACTTT.

V gene TRBV20-1 combines with J gene TRBJ2-1, with 9 bases lining up with TRBD1. CDR3 length equals 15 residues. Germline V gives CDR1 DFQATT, CDR2 SNEGSKA (reference sequence). Unmatched junction bases numbered 14, after V lost 6 bases and J lost 8 bases. This CDR3 is CSAQRGQGVRDEQFF. The CDR3 coding sequence is TGCAGTGCCCAGAGGGGACAGGGCGTTCGAGATGAGCAGTTCTTC.

The V and J genes are TRBV3-1 and TRBJ1-1, with unresolved D. This CDR3 has 16 residues. The V and J ends lost 2 bases and 4 bases respectively, with 17 bases between them. The germline CDR1 and CDR2 sequences are LGHDT and YNNKEL (reference sequence). CDR3 residues: CASSQPPSGGSTEAFF. The CDR3 DNA sequence: TGTGCCAGCAGCCAACCCCCCAGTGGAGGTAGCACTGAAGCTTTCTTT.

Points on this clonotype: The junction and the germline gene differ at one end; a read error may be behind it. As DNA, the CDR3 is TGCGCCAGCAGCTTGGGCACGGTCCCCGGGGGGCTGTTTTTT. Its translation is CASSLGTVPGGLFF. The rearrangement uses TRBV5-1 and TRBJ2-2; the D gene is possibly TRBD2 (6 bases). In germline, CDR1 is SGHRS, CDR2 YFSETQ. The CDR3 is 14 amino acids.

The gene calls are TRBV27 and TRBJ1-4; a possible D gene is TRBD1 (6 bases). The V gene lost 2 bases and the J gene lost 6 bases, with 13 bases spanning the gap. Germline CDR1 MNHEY, CDR2 SMNVEV (reference sequence). The CDR3 contains 15 residues. The CDR3 spells CASSLQGHQYEKLFF. CDR3 DNA sequence: TGTGCCAGCAGTTTACAGGGGCATCAGTATGAAAAACTGTTTTTT. Full variable domain (missing parts from reference TRBV27 and TRBJ1-4): EAQVTQNPRYLITVTGKKLTVTCSQNMNHEYMSWYRQDPGLGLRQIYYSMNVEVTDKGDVPEGYKVSRKEKRNFPLILESPSPNQTSLYFCASSLQGHQYEKLFFGSGTQLSVL.

CDR3 sequence (DNA): TGTGCCAGTAGCTCGGGGGGGCTTTCCTACAATGAGCAGTTCTTC. It codes for CASSSGGLSYNEQFF. This sequence joins TRBV19 and TRBJ2-1; 8 bases are a match to TRBD2. V was pared by 6 bases and J by 1 base, with 5 bases of the junction left unmatched. Germline CDR1 reads LNHDA; CDR2 reads SQIVND (reference sequence). The CDR3 has 15 residues. Combining the CDR3 with reference TRBV19 and TRBJ2-1 gives the whole variable domain DGGITQSPKYLFRKEGQNVTLSCEQNLNHDAMYWYRQDPGQGLRLIYYSQIVNDFQKGDIAEGYSVSREKKESFPLTVTSAQKNPTAFYLCASSSGGLSYNEQFFGPGTRLTVL.